This TCR beta chain derives from a study of blood T cells in healthy people across ages. Broader study findings: Researchers judged that diversity estimates from one million T cells fell short of true values.

With respect to this clonotype: Its specificity is not known.

The second PCR ran roughly 6 to 12 cycles with a sample-barcoded 5' primer and J-beta primers. A template-switch adaptor with 12 random nucleotides tagged each cDNA molecule. MiXCR, run by TCRdb on the 5' RACE reads, gives a single entry per CDR3 protein. Among around 970,000 distinct CDR3 sequences, 51% were seen once, and the ten largest hold around 21%. The CDR3 runs 20 residues. The V gene's germline CDR1 is SGHVS and CDR2 FQNEAQ. Unmatched junction bases numbered 19, after V lost 2 bases and J lost 2 bases. The sequence was obtained from an older woman in good health. The sequenced material came from blood. The chain uses TRBV7-8 and TRBJ2-3; TRBD1 agrees at 7 bases. The CDR3 bases are TGTGCCAGCAGCTTACGGGGAATTAGGGTACAGGGGCAGCTCACAGATACGCAGTATTTT. Translated: CASSLRGIRVQGQLTDTQYF.